This T cell receptor (beta chain) is drawn from a study of CD8 T cells in ankylosing spondylitis. Comment on this clonotype: What it recognizes is unknown.

V was trimmed by 4 bases and J by 0 bases, leaving 8 bases between them. This CDR3 region has 13 residues. Germline CDR1 SGDLS, CDR2 YYNGEE. Whole-study results and caveats: Matched ankylosing spondylitis synovial fluid reportedly contained a significantly enriched population of disease-linked clones.

TCRdb passed the 5' RACE reads through MiXCR, listing each CDR3 protein once. The table lists 190,000 or so distinct CDR3 sequences, 13% of them singletons. The sequencing input was blood, either unsorted or a sorted T cell fraction (not recorded which). The TCR was taken from a male donor with ankylosing spondylitis or in good health (not recorded which). The chain has TRBV9 and TRBJ2-7, with D maybe TRBD1 (5 bases). The CDR3 loop reads CASSRQGSYEQYF. The CDR3 DNA reads TGTGCCAGCAGCCGGCAGGGCTCCTACGAGCAGTACTTC.